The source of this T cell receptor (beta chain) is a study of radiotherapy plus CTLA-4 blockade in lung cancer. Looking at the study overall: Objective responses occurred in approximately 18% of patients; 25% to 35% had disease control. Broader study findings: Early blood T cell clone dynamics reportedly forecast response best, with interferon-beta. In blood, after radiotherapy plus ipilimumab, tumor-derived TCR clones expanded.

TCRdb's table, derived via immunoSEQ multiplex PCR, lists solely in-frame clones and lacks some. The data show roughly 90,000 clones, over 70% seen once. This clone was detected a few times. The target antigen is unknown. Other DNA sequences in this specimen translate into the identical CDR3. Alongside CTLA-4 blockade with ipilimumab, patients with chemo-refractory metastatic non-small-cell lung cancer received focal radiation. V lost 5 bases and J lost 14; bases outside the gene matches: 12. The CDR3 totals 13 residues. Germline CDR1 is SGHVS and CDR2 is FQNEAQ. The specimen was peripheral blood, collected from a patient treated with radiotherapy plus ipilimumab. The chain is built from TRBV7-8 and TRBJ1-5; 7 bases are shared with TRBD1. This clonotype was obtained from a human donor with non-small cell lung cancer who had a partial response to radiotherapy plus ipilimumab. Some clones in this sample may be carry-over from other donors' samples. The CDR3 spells CASSQQPGTAEHF. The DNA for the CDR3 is TGTGCCAGCAGCCAACAGCCGGGGACAGCCGAGCATTTT.